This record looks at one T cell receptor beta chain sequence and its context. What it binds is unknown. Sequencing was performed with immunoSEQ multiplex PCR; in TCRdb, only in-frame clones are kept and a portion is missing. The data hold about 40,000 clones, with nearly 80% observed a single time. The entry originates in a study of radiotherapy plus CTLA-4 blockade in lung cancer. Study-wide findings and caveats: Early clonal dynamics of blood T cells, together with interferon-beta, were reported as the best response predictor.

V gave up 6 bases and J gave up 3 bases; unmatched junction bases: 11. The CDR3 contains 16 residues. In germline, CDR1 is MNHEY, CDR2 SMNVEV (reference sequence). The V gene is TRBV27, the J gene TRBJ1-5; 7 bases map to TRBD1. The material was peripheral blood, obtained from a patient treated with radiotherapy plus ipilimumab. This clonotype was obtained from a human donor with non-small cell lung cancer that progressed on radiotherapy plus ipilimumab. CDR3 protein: CASSPPGQPINQPQHF. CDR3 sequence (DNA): TGTGCCAGCAGCCCCCCGGGACAGCCGATCAATCAGCCCCAGCATTTT.